Sequencing of this T cell receptor (beta chain) was carried out in a study of CD8 T cells in ankylosing spondylitis. General study results and limits: Blood from ankylosing spondylitis patients appeared to carry a characteristic roughly 8-variant TCR beta motif. Some of these motif variants have turned up before, in reports on reactive arthritis synovial fluid and blood. Clones linked to disease were reported to show significant enrichment in matched ankylosing spondylitis synovial fluid. Disease-linked clones bore a CD8+ phenotype, appearing relatively rarely in peripheral blood.

CDR1 is MDHEN and CDR2 is SYDVKM in the germline V gene. The V gene lost 6 bases and the J gene lost 6 bases, with 6 bases spanning the gap. The CDR3 contains 11 residues. This clonotype has at least ten counts. Its antigen remains unknown. The authors made TCR beta libraries by quantitative 5'-RACE with molecular barcodes. Each CDR3 protein gets one entry after TCRdb re-called the 5' RACE reads with MiXCR. Among fewer than 650,000 distinct CDR3 sequences listed, roughly 13% were seen once. V is TRBV28 and J is TRBJ2-1; no clear D. The source of this sequence is a male donor with ankylosing spondylitis. The sample comprised blood, either unsorted or a sorted T cell fraction (not recorded which). For the CDR3, the DNA is TGTGCCAGCAGCCTGGCCAATGAGCAGTTCTTC. It specifies CASSLANEQFF.